One and the same sample provided the 12 T cell receptor beta chains below, sequenced in a study of regulatory T cells in long-lasting Graves disease. Regarding time point: persistent/refractory GD, antithyroid drugs over 5 years with positive TRAb. RNA from PBMCs was the source of the TCR library. CDR3-region Arm-PCR and iRepertoire HTBI primers produced the TCR beta libraries. TCRdb recomputed calls from the multiplex PCR reads with MiXCR, one row per CDR3 protein. The profile shows roughly 360,000 distinct CDR3 sequences, roughly 23% of them singletons. Sequenced material: peripheral blood mononuclear cells (PBMCs), taken when the disease was refractory, from a patient treated with antithyroid drugs. The source of these receptors is a woman aged 40 to 50 with Graves disease.

This clonotype was seen ten or more times. The rearrangement uses TRBV28 and TRBJ1-6; D possibly corresponds to TRBD1 (6 bases). The CDR3 totals 15 residues. Trimming took off 0 bases at V and 6 bases at J, with 9 bases between the two ends. Germline CDR1 MDHEN, CDR2 SYDVKM. The CDR3 nucleotides read TGTGCCAGCAGTTTATGGGGGGGCCCTAATTCACCCCTCCACTTT. Translated, it gives CASSLWGGPNSPLHF.

Only one count was recorded for this clonotype. At one boundary the junction diverges from the germline segment, which might be a read error. The rearrangement joins TRBV28 to TRBJ2-4; 12 bases fit TRBD1. CDR1 MDHEN and CDR2 SYDVKM come from the germline V gene. The CDR3 is made up of 17 amino acids. The CDR3 reads CTSSFWGQGAGKNIQYF. For the CDR3, the DNA is TGTACCAGCAGTTTCTGGGGACAGGGGGCGGGCAAAAACATTCAGTACTTC.

This clonotype has ten or more counts. The genes are TRBV15 and TRBJ2-7; 9 nucleotides align to TRBD2. CDR1 LNHNV and CDR2 YYDKDF come from the germline V gene (reference sequence). V was clipped by 1 base and J by 0 bases; unmatched bases: 4. The CDR3 contains 16 residues. The CDR3 region has the DNA TGTGCCACCAGCAGAGGGGTAGCGGGGGCCTCCTACGAGCAGTACTTC. Translating gives CATSRGVAGASYEQYF.

The CDR3 sequence: CASSSLARRQGRSEAFF. In nucleotides, the CDR3 is TGTGCCAGCAGCTCCCTAGCCCGGCGACAGGGGAGGTCTGAAGCTTTCTTT. V gene TRBV7-9 combines with J gene TRBJ1-1; TRBD1 aligns across 8 bases. This CDR3 is built from 17 residues. V dropped 4 bases and J dropped 6; count of bases not matched to a gene: 16. Germline CDR1 SEHNR, CDR2 FQNEAQ (reference sequence).

This clonotype was observed at least ten times. CDR3 bases: TGTGCCTCTATTGGATCTTCGTACCTGAACACTGAAGCTTTCTTT. This gives the protein CASIGSSYLNTEAFF. J is TRBJ1-1 and V is TRBV28; no definite D call. Germline V gives CDR1 MDHEN, CDR2 SYDVKM. CDR3 length equals 15 residues. The germline V and J ends were trimmed by 11 bases and 0 bases, with 19 bases remaining between them.

This clonotype has a count of ten or more. The chain is built from TRBV28 and TRBJ1-1, with a possible D match to TRBD1 (5 bases). Germline V gene data show CDR1 as MDHEN and CDR2 as SYDVKM. The V gene lost 6 bases and the J gene lost 0 bases, with 11 bases spanning the gap. The CDR3 consists of 14 residues. CDR3 sequence (DNA): TGTGCCAGCAGCGACAGATCCTTGAACACTGAAGCTTTCTTT. Its protein is CASSDRSLNTEAFF.

Only a few counts were recorded for this clonotype. The rearrangement links TRBV9 to TRBJ1-3; 9 bases fit TRBD1. The CDR3 runs 16 residues. V was clipped by 0 bases and J by 2 bases; unmatched bases: 3. The germline V gene encodes CDR1 SGDLS and CDR2 YYNGEE. CDR3 amino acids: CASSVEGDRAGNTIYF. CDR3 sequence (DNA): TGTGCCAGCAGCGTAGAAGGGGACAGGGCTGGAAACACCATATATTTT.

The CDR3 region is CASSLLGRKTGELFF. CDR3 sequence (DNA): TGTGCCAGCAGTTTATTAGGCCGAAAAACCGGGGAGCTGTTTTTT. The chain recombines TRBV28 with TRBJ2-2; D remains unclear. Germline CDR1 and CDR2: MDHEN and SYDVKM. This CDR3 spans 15 amino acids. The V and J ends lost 1 base and 5 bases respectively, with 11 bases between them. Using reference TRBV28 and TRBJ2-2 for the parts outside the CDR3, the full variable domain is DVKVTQSSRYLVKRTGEKVFLECVQDMDHENMFWYRQDPGLGLRLIYFSYDVKMKEKGDIPEGYSVSREKKERFSLILESASTNQTSMYLCASSLLGRKTGELFFGEGSRLTVL.

The rearrangement links TRBV7-2 to TRBJ2-5, with D uncertain. This CDR3 is 15 amino acids long. V was clipped by 5 bases and J by 5 bases, with 18 bases between them. Looked up from germline, CDR1 is SGHTA and CDR2 is FQGNSA. CDR3 loop: CASSHTSDRNETQYF. CDR3 nucleotides: TGTGCCAGCAGCCACACAAGCGATCGAAACGAGACCCAGTACTTC.

This clonotype was counted between two and nine times. J is TRBJ2-7 and V is TRBV5-1, with D possibly being TRBD1 (5 bases). With 0 bases removed from V and 5 bases from J, the gap between germline ends came to 9 bases. The CDR3 spans 13 residues. Germline CDR1 and CDR2: SGHRS and YFSETQ. CDR3 DNA: TGCGCCAGCAGCTTGGTGGGCAGGGACGAGCAGTACTTC. Translated: CASSLVGRDEQYF. The full variable domain, in which reference TRBV5-1 and TRBJ2-7 provide the parts outside the CDR3, is KAGVTQTPRYLIKTRGQQVTLSCSPISGHRSVSWYQQTPGQGLQFLFEYFSETQRNKGNFPGRFSGRQFSNSRSEMNVSTLELGDSALYLCASSLVGRDEQYFGPGTRLTVT.

The V gene is TRBV6-1, the J gene TRBJ1-1, with D tentatively TRBD1 (6 bases). The ends were cut back, 4 bases at V and 4 bases at J, with 13 bases in the middle. From germline, CDR1 is MNHNS and CDR2 SASEGT. The CDR3 contains 14 residues. CDR3 residues: CASSAYQGFTEAFF. As DNA, the CDR3 is TGTGCCAGCAGTGCATACCAGGGGTTCACTGAAGCTTTCTTT.

This clonotype was counted between two and nine times. The chain joins TRBV4-1 to TRBJ1-5; no clear D. The length of the CDR3 is 13 residues. Germline V lookup: CDR1 MGHRA, CDR2 YSYEKL. V lost 0 bases, J lost 3 bases, and 3 bases lay in between. The CDR3 protein is CASSQELNQPQHF. CDR3 coding DNA: TGCGCCAGCAGCCAAGAACTCAATCAGCCCCAGCATTTT.